Listed below are T cell receptor beta chains from one sample, sequenced in a study of cytomegalovirus exposure and HLA in healthy donors. This table comes from immunoSEQ multiplex PCR, and its TCRdb copy is limited to in-frame clones, with some not included. The profile shows some 120,000 clones, around three quarters of them singletons. Material for sequencing was PBMCs. The receptors originated from a woman between 35 and 50 years old in good health and CMV-seronegative. Both conserved end residues are part of each CDR3. The order of the fields is V gene, J gene, clone size, D gene, CDR3 DNA, CDR3 protein. The D gene is left open where the match is weak. Not every row has a clone size; where given, it reads once, few, many or a size class.

v_call: TRBV7-9; j_call: TRBJ2-1; clone_size: once; d_call: NA; cdr3_nt: TGTGCCAGCAGCTTCCCTAGCAGCAATGAGCAGTTCTTC; cdr3_aa: CASSFPSSNEQFF
v_call: TRBV7-8; j_call: TRBJ1-4; clone_size: NA; d_call: TRBD1; cdr3_nt: TGTGCCAGCAGCTACCGGACAGGGGGCACAACTAATGAAAAACTGTTTTTT; cdr3_aa: CASSYRTGGTTNEKLFF
v_call: TRBV5-1; j_call: TRBJ1-2; clone_size: NA; d_call: TRBD1; cdr3_nt: TGCGCCAGCAGCTTGGACGGGACAGGGGTGGTGTTGGGAGGCTACACCTTC; cdr3_aa: CASSLDGTGVVLGGYTF
v_call: TRBV7-2; j_call: TRBJ2-7; clone_size: NA; d_call: TRBD2; cdr3_nt: TGTGCCAGCAGCCAACGGACTAGCTCATCCTACGAGCAGTACTTC; cdr3_aa: CASSQRTSSSYEQYF
v_call: TRBV6-1; j_call: TRBJ2-1; clone_size: NA; d_call: TRBD2; cdr3_nt: TGTGCCAGCAGTGTCACTAGCGGGAGGCGTAGTGAGCAGTTCTTC; cdr3_aa: CASSVTSGRRSEQFF
v_call: TRBV5-1; j_call: TRBJ2-3; clone_size: NA; d_call: TRBD2; cdr3_nt: TGCGCCAGCAGCTTGGGGACGGGACTAGCGGGAGTGAACACAGATACGCAGTATTTT; cdr3_aa: CASSLGTGLAGVNTDTQYF
v_call: TRBV2; j_call: TRBJ1-5; clone_size: NA; d_call: TRBD1; cdr3_nt: TGTGCCAGCAGTCTGGACAGGGGAGATCAGCCCCAGCATTTT; cdr3_aa: CASSLDRGDQPQHF
v_call: TRBV19; j_call: TRBJ1-3; clone_size: NA; d_call: TRBD1; cdr3_nt: TGTGCCAGTAGTCCCGGGACAGGGGCCGCCACCATATATTTT; cdr3_aa: CASSPGTGAATIYF
v_call: TRBV2; j_call: TRBJ2-7; clone_size: NA; d_call: TRBD1; cdr3_nt: TGTGCCAGCAAAGGGACAGGACCTTACGAGCAGTACTTC; cdr3_aa: CASKGTGPYEQYF
v_call: TRBV14; j_call: TRBJ2-3; clone_size: once; d_call: NA; cdr3_nt: TGTGCCAGCAGCCAAGAAGGAGGGGTACGCACAGATACGCAGTATTTT; cdr3_aa: CASSQEGGVRTDTQYF
v_call: TRBV5-8; j_call: TRBJ1-6; clone_size: few; d_call: NA; cdr3_nt: TGTGCCAGCAGCTGGGGGGTTTTGGATTCACCCCTCCACTTT; cdr3_aa: CASSWGVLDSPLHF
v_call: TRBV4-2; j_call: TRBJ2-7; clone_size: NA; d_call: TRBD2; cdr3_nt: TGTGCCAGCAGCCAAGAAACAGGACTAGCTAGGTACGAGCAGTACTTC; cdr3_aa: CASSQETGLARYEQYF
v_call: TRBV28; j_call: TRBJ2-7; clone_size: NA; d_call: NA; cdr3_nt: TGTGCCAGCAGTACGGGACTGAAAACCTACGAGCAGTACTTC; cdr3_aa: CASSTGLKTYEQYF
v_call: TRBV6-1; j_call: TRBJ2-2; clone_size: NA; d_call: NA; cdr3_nt: TGTGCCAGCAGTGAAAAGGGGTTTTACACCGGGGAGCTGTTTTTT; cdr3_aa: CASSEKGFYTGELFF
v_call: TRBV4-3; j_call: TRBJ2-7; clone_size: NA; d_call: NA; cdr3_nt: TGCGCCAGCAGCCAAGGGGCCGGTGTCCCCTACGAGCAGTACTTC; cdr3_aa: CASSQGAGVPYEQYF
v_call: TRBV5-6; j_call: TRBJ1-2; clone_size: few; d_call: TRBD1; cdr3_nt: TGTGCCAGCAGCCTGTATGGGGACAGGGGCCCGCTTAACTATGGCTACACCTTC; cdr3_aa: CASSLYGDRGPLNYGYTF
v_call: TRBV4-3; j_call: TRBJ2-5; clone_size: NA; d_call: NA; cdr3_nt: TGCGCCAGCAGCCAAGACAACCAAGAGACCCAGTACTTC; cdr3_aa: CASSQDNQETQYF
v_call: TRBV7-9; j_call: TRBJ2-1; clone_size: NA; d_call: TRBD2; cdr3_nt: TGTGCCAGCAGCTATGGACTAGCCATCTCCTACAATGAGCAGTTCTTC; cdr3_aa: CASSYGLAISYNEQFF
v_call: TRBV28; j_call: TRBJ2-5; clone_size: NA; d_call: TRBD2; cdr3_nt: TGTGCCAGCAGACCCGGGGGCGGGAGGCAAGAGACCCAGTACTTC; cdr3_aa: CASRPGGGRQETQYF
v_call: TRBV18; j_call: TRBJ1-1; clone_size: NA; d_call: NA; cdr3_nt: TGTGCCAGCTCACCTACTAATAGGGACGGGAGTTTTGCTTTCTTT; cdr3_aa: CASSPTNRDGSFAFF
v_call: TRBV29-1; j_call: TRBJ2-2; clone_size: few; d_call: NA; cdr3_nt: TGCAGCGTTGCAGGTCAGGGGTCCCACACCGGGGAGCTGTTTTTT; cdr3_aa: CSVAGQGSHTGELFF
v_call: TRBV15; j_call: TRBJ1-1; clone_size: NA; d_call: NA; cdr3_nt: TGTGCCACCAGCAGCAACAGGGACACTGAAGCTTTCTTT; cdr3_aa: CATSSNRDTEAFF
v_call: TRBV28; j_call: TRBJ2-4; clone_size: NA; d_call: NA; cdr3_nt: TGTGCCAGCAGTTCGTCCCCGTGGGGCCGGACCCCAATACTAGCCAAAAACATTCAGTACTTC; cdr3_aa: CASSSSPWGRTPILAKNIQYF
v_call: TRBV5-4; j_call: TRBJ2-1; clone_size: NA; d_call: NA; cdr3_nt: TGTGCCAGCAGCTCCGGAGGAGCAGGGGCGATTTACAATGAGCAGTTCTTC; cdr3_aa: CASSSGGAGAIYNEQFF
v_call: TRBV7-9; j_call: TRBJ1-1; clone_size: few; d_call: NA; cdr3_nt: TGTGCCAGCAGCCAGAAGGGACAACCGAACACTGAAGCTTTCTTT; cdr3_aa: CASSQKGQPNTEAFF
v_call: TRBV7-7; j_call: TRBJ2-1; clone_size: NA; d_call: NA; cdr3_nt: TGTGCTAGCAGCTCTATCCCGACTGGATACAATGAGCAGTTCTTC; cdr3_aa: CASSSIPTGYNEQFF
v_call: TRBV28; j_call: TRBJ2-1; clone_size: NA; d_call: TRBD1; cdr3_nt: TGTGCCAGCAGTAACGGACAGGTCCAGTCCAATGAGCAGTTCTTC; cdr3_aa: CASSNGQVQSNEQFF
v_call: TRBV7-2; j_call: TRBJ2-1; clone_size: NA; d_call: NA; cdr3_nt: TGTGCCAGCAGCTTCCCCACCTACAATGAGCAGTTCTTC; cdr3_aa: CASSFPTYNEQFF
v_call: TRBV7-9; j_call: TRBJ2-2; clone_size: NA; d_call: NA; cdr3_nt: TGTTCCAGCAACTCGCGGTACTCACGCCCCGGGGAGCTGTTTTTT; cdr3_aa: CSSNSRYSRPGELFF
v_call: TRBV5-1; j_call: TRBJ2-7; clone_size: NA; d_call: NA; cdr3_nt: TGCGCCAGCAAGAAGGAGGGCAACTCCTACGAGCAGTACTTC; cdr3_aa: CASKKEGNSYEQYF
v_call: TRBV19; j_call: TRBJ2-2; clone_size: NA; d_call: TRBD2; cdr3_nt: TGTGCCAGTAAAAAGCGGGAGAACACCGGGGAGCTGTTTTTT; cdr3_aa: CASKKRENTGELFF
v_call: TRBV9; j_call: TRBJ2-1; clone_size: NA; d_call: NA; cdr3_nt: TGTGCCAGCAGCGCCCCCAGCGCACCGGGCAATGAGCAGTTCTTC; cdr3_aa: CASSAPSAPGNEQFF
v_call: TRBV13; j_call: TRBJ2-1; clone_size: NA; d_call: TRBD2; cdr3_nt: TGTGCCAGCAGCCCGGCGGGGACTAGTAGCGATGAGCAGTTCTTC; cdr3_aa: CASSPAGTSSDEQFF
v_call: TRBV6-1; j_call: TRBJ2-1; clone_size: NA; d_call: TRBD2; cdr3_nt: TGTGCCAGCGTACCTATAGCGGGAGGGGAAGATGAGCAGTTCTTC; cdr3_aa: CASVPIAGGEDEQFF
v_call: TRBV7-9; j_call: TRBJ2-1; clone_size: NA; d_call: TRBD2; cdr3_nt: TGTGCCAGCAGCCCAAAGACTAGCGGGAGTTGGAATGAGCAGTTCTTC; cdr3_aa: CASSPKTSGSWNEQFF
v_call: TRBV5-1; j_call: TRBJ2-7; clone_size: NA; d_call: TRBD2; cdr3_nt: TGCGCCAGCAAGTGGTCTAGCGGGAGCTACGAGCAGTACTTC; cdr3_aa: CASKWSSGSYEQYF
v_call: TRBV11-3; j_call: TRBJ2-2; clone_size: NA; d_call: NA; cdr3_nt: TGTGCCAGCAGCTCCCTCACCGGGGAGCTGTTTTTT; cdr3_aa: CASSSLTGELFF